The 17 T cell receptor beta chains in this list originate from one sample, sequenced in a study of cytotoxic CD8 clonotypes in ibrutinib-treated CLL. Some clones are missing from TCRdb's copy, which holds only in-frame ones; the method was immunoSEQ multiplex PCR. The profile covers some 130,000 clones, with around 85% appearing a single time and around 2.1% taken by the ten largest. Sample: PBMCs, taken after 24 months of ibrutinib treatment. The receptors here all came from a human donor with chronic lymphocytic leukemia.

The CDR3 nucleotides read TGTGCCACCGCGGAGACTAACTATGGCTACACCTTC. Protein sequence: CATAETNYGYTF. V usage is TRBV27 and J usage is TRBJ1-2, with D unresolved. The CDR3 is 12 residues long. Germline CDR1 reads MNHEY; CDR2 reads SMNVEV (reference sequence). Trimming removed 10 bases from V and 0 bases from J, with 9 bases in between.

DNA of the CDR3: TGCAGCGTGGGGTTCTCGGGTTACGAGCAGTACTTC. Amino acids: CSVGFSGYEQYF. The chain joins TRBV29-1 to TRBJ2-7; D is unclear. The V and J ends lost 6 bases and 4 bases respectively, with 13 bases between them. The CDR3 is 12 amino acids. Germline loops: CDR1 SQVTM, CDR2 ANQGSEA.

The V and J genes are TRBV19 and TRBJ2-5, with 8 bases identical to TRBD1. The V gene end was trimmed by 9 bases and the J gene end by 4 bases; junction bases not matched to a gene: 16. The CDR3 sequence is 16 residues long. The germline gives CDR1 LNHDA, CDR2 SQIVND (reference sequence). The CDR3 is CASSARGRDGRETQYF. CDR3 bases: TGTGCCAGCAGCGCCAGGGGGCGCGATGGGCGAGAGACCCAGTACTTC.

The chain employs TRBV5-1 and TRBJ2-7; D gene unclear. Looked up from germline, CDR1 is SGHRS and CDR2 is YFSETQ. V was clipped by 4 bases and J by 3 bases, with 8 bases between them. The CDR3 runs to 12 residues. DNA for the CDR3: TGCGCCAGCAGCACAGACTTCTACGAGCAGTACTTC. Its translation: CASSTDFYEQYF.

The rearrangement joins TRBV6-5 to TRBJ1-2, with D possibly being TRBD1 (6 bases). The V and J ends lost 5 bases and 3 bases respectively, with 10 bases between them. Per germline, CDR1 MNHEY and CDR2 SVGAGI. The CDR3 has 13 amino acids. CDR3 bases: TGTGCCAGCAGTCGACAGGCCCACTATGGCTACACCTTC. As protein: CASSRQAHYGYTF.

The chain is built from TRBV19 and TRBJ1-1; D gene ambiguous. In germline, CDR1 is LNHDA, CDR2 SQIVND (reference sequence). Trimming stripped 6 bases from V and 0 bases from J, with 11 bases between. The CDR3 extends over 14 amino acids. The CDR3 coding sequence is TGTGCCAGTAGCACCTTAGGTATGAACACTGAAGCTTTCTTT. Translating it yields CASSTLGMNTEAFF.

This clone was detected once. The chain couples TRBV10-3 to TRBJ2-5; tentatively, D is TRBD1 or TRBD2 (5 bases each). V was clipped by 6 bases and J by 5 bases, with 25 bases between them. CDR3 length: 17 amino acids. Per germline, CDR1 ENHRY and CDR2 SYGVKD. CDR3 in amino acids: CAISQRGPGTEWETQYF. DNA for the CDR3: TGTGCCATCAGCCAGCGAGGACCAGGGACGGAGTGGGAGACCCAGTACTTC.

The rearrangement joins TRBV5-6 to TRBJ1-6; D ambiguous. CDR1 and CDR2 (germline): SGHDT, YYEEEE. The CDR3 covers 17 residues. Trimming removed 4 bases from V and 8 bases from J, with 22 bases in between. As DNA, the CDR3 is TGTGCCAGCAGCCTCGGAGGGTTCGGGGAAGGTTATTCACCCCTCCACTTT. Translation: CASSLGGFGEGYSPLHF.

The sample holds one count of this clone. CDR3 amino acids: CASSPPLGTSGGAWDQYF. The CDR3 bases are TGTGCCAGCAGCCCTCCCCTTGGGACTAGCGGGGGGGCCTGGGACCAGTACTTC. The rearrangement joins TRBV7-2 to TRBJ2-5; 16 nucleotides agree with TRBD2. The CDR3 has 18 residues. V dropped 5 bases and J dropped 10; count of bases not matched to a gene: 16. Germline V gene data show CDR1 as SGHTA and CDR2 as FQGNSA.

This clone was picked up a small number of times. This chain joins TRBV30 and TRBJ1-5, with D possibly being TRBD1 (5 bases). Trimming pared 3 bases from V and 0 bases from J, leaving 9 bases between. CDR3 length equals 14 residues. The germline CDR1 and CDR2 sequences are GTSNPN and SVGIG (reference sequence). For the CDR3, the DNA is TGTGCCTGGAGCACAGGCTCTAGCAATCAGCCCCAGCATTTT. It codes for CAWSTGSSNQPQHF.

The V call is TRBV2, the J call TRBJ1-2; D gene ambiguous. Trimming removed 1 base at V and 3 bases at J, with 6 bases between. CDR3 length: 13 amino acids. Germline V lookup: CDR1 SNHLY, CDR2 FYNNEI. Here the CDR3 DNA reads TGTGCCAGCAGTGAAGACAGCGACTATGGCTACACCTTC. Translating gives CASSEDSDYGYTF.

The chain links TRBV7-2 to TRBJ2-7, with 7 positions matching TRBD1. CDR1 and CDR2 from the germline V gene are SGHTA and FQGNSA. V gave up 3 bases and J gave up 6 bases; unmatched junction bases: 5. CDR3 length: 13 residues. CDR3 DNA: TGTGCCAGCAGCTTGCAGGGGGTAAGCGAGCAGTACTTC. It specifies CASSLQGVSEQYF.

The rearrangement uses TRBV4-2 and TRBJ2-7; no firm D call. From germline, CDR1 is LGHNA and CDR2 YNFKEQ. Between the trimmed V and J ends, which lost 1 base and 0 bases, there was a span of 10 bases. This CDR3 is 15 amino acids long. CDR3 bases: TGTGCCAGCAGCCAAGTAGTGGACGGCTCCTACGAGCAGTACTTC. Translating gives CASSQVVDGSYEQYF.

The chain joins TRBV30 to TRBJ1-4; possibly TRBD1 for D (6 bases). Per the germline V gene, CDR1 is GTSNPN and CDR2 is SVGIG (reference sequence). Trimming left V 0 bases short and J 7 bases short, with 6 bases between. CDR3 length equals 12 residues. CDR3 nucleotide sequence: TGTGCCTGGAGTGTCAGGGGTGAAAAACTGTTTTTT. It is translated as CAWSVRGEKLFF.

J is TRBJ2-7 and V is TRBV5-4; 8 bases match TRBD1. This CDR3 spans 14 amino acids. Trimming removed 4 bases from V and 2 bases from J; junction bases left unmatched: 5. Germline lookup yields CDR1 SGHNT and CDR2 YYREEE (reference sequence). The CDR3 spells CASSVPTGAYEQYF. The CDR3 DNA sequence: TGTGCCAGCAGCGTCCCGACAGGGGCCTACGAGCAGTACTTC. Drawing the rest from reference TRBV5-4 and TRBJ2-7, the complete variable domain is ETGVTQSPTHLIKTRGQQVTLRCSSQSGHNTVSWYQQALGQGPQFIFQYYREEENGRGNFPPRFSGLQFPNYSSELNVNALELDDSALYLCASSVPTGAYEQYFGPGTRLTVT.

This chain joins TRBV6-1 and TRBJ1-1, with 10 bases identical to TRBD1. The trim removed 8 bases at V and 6 bases at J, leaving 9 bases unmatched. CDR1 is MNHNS, CDR2 SASEGT, per germline. This CDR3 spans 14 amino acids. The CDR3 sequence: CASPRGQGKSEAFF. The CDR3 bases are TGTGCCAGCCCACGGGGACAGGGGAAGTCTGAAGCTTTCTTT.

There are a few counts of this clone. The rearrangement uses TRBV2 and TRBJ2-6; D may be TRBD1 or TRBD2 (5 bases each). Trimming removed 6 bases from V and 0 bases from J, with 9 bases in between. Per the germline V gene, CDR1 is SNHLY and CDR2 is FYNNEI. The CDR3 spans 15 residues. Here the CDR3 DNA reads TGTGCCAGCAGGGGGACGGTCTCTGGGGCCAACGTCCTGACTTTC. Translation gives CASRGTVSGANVLTF.